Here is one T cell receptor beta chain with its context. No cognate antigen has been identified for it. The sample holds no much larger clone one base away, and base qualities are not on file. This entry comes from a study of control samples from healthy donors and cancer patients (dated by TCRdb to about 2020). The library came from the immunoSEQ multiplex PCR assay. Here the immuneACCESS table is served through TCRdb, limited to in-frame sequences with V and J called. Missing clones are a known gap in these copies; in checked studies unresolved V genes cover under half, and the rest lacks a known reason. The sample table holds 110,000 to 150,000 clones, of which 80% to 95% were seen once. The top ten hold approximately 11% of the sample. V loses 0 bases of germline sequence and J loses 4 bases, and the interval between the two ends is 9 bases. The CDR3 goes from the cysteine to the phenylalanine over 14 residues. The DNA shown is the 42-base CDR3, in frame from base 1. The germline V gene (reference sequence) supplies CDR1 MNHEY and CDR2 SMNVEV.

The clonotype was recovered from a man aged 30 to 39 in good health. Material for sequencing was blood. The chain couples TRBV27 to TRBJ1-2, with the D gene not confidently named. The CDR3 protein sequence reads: CASSLSWGSYGYTF. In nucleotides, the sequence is TGTGCCAGCAGTTTATCGTGGGGAAGCTATGGCTACACCTTC.